This T cell receptor beta chain is from a study of T cell responses to AZD1222 COVID-19 vaccine. This CDR3 spans 14 amino acids. The germline V gene has CDR1 SGHTA and CDR2 FQGNSA. Trimming removed 5 bases from V and 10 bases from J, with 20 bases in between. In regard to this clone: The antigen is undetermined.

Study-level results: There were vaccine-associated CD4 TCRs across spike, dominant at 160-218 and 743-854. Close to half of spike-specific TCRs reportedly recognize unmutated variant regions.

TCRdb keeps only in-frame clones here, not all; method: immunoSEQ multiplex PCR. The data hold some 200,000 clones, with roughly 91% observed a single time. This specimen consisted of peripheral blood, obtained on day 0 of MenACWY control vaccination. This TCR was sampled from an adult in good health. V usage is TRBV7-2 and J usage is TRBJ1-1, with D maybe TRBD1 (6 bases). The CDR3 loop reads CASSPPGGLRGAFF. CDR3 nucleotide sequence: TGTGCCAGCAGCCCGCCCGGGGGGCTGAGGGGAGCTTTCTTT.